The TCR beta chain described here comes from a study of spatial heterogeneity in lung cancer. The time point was: sample taken at primary tumor resection. The study sequenced unsorted whole RNA from tumor, nontumor lung or frozen PBMC. The V gene lost 1 base and the J gene lost 7 bases, with 13 bases spanning the gap. CDR1 SEHNR and CDR2 FQNEAQ come from the germline V gene (reference sequence). The CDR3 sequence is 14 residues long. This clonotype was recorded many times. MiXCR, applied by TCRdb to the 5' RACE reads, yields one record per CDR3 protein. The data contain roughly 82,000 distinct CDR3 sequences, around 12% of them seen just once; the ten biggest clones take up around 4.3%.

Here the sequenced sample was PBMCs, taken at surgery. The rearrangement joins TRBV7-9 to TRBJ2-5; the D is unclear. This clonotype was obtained from a male donor with early-stage non-small cell lung cancer. As DNA, the CDR3 is TGTGCCAGCAGCTTAGAGGACCACTCCGCGACCCAGTACTTC. This sequence encodes CASSLEDHSATQYF.